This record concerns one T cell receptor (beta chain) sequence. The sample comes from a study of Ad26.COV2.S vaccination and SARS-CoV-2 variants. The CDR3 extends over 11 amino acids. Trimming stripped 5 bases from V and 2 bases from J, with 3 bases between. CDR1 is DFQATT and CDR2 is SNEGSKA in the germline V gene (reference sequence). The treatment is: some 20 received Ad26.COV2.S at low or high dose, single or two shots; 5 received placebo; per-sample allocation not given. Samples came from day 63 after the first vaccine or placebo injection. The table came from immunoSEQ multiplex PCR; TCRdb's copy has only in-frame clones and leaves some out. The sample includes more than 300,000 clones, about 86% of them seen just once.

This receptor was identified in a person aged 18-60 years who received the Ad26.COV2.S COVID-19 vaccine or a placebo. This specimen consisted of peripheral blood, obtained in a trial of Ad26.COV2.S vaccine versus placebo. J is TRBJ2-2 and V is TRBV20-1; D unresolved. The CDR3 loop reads CSAPNTGELFF. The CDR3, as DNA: TGCAGTGCTCCCAACACCGGGGAGCTGTTTTTT.